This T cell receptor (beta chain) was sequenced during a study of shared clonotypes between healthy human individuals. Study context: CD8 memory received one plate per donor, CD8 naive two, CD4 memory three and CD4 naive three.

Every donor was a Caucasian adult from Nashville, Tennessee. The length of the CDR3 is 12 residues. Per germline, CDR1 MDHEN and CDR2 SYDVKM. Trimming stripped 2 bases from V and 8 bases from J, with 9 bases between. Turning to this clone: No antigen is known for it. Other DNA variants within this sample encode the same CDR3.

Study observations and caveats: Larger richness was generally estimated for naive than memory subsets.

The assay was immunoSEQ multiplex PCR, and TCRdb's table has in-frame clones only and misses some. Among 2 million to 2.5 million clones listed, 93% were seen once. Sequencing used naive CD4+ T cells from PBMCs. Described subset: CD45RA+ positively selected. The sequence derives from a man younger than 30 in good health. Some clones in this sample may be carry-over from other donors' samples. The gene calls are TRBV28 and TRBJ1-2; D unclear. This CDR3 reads CASSLALGGYTF. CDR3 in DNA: TGTGCCAGCAGTTTAGCCCTGGGGGGCTACACCTTC.